The clone carrying this T cell receptor (beta chain) showed up many times. Antigen unknown. Individuals who donated were healthy Caucasians from Russia aged 6 to 90. The sample, about 9.2 milliliters of peripheral blood, was drawn from each donor. The data were taken from a study of blood T cells in healthy people across ages. Regarding the study as a whole: No conclusive comparison of naive versus antigen-experienced cells was possible with unsorted PBMCs. The diversity estimates, figures obtained from one million T cells, were considered underestimates.

CDR1 and CDR2 from the germline V gene are SQVTM and ANQGSEA. The CDR3 contains 14 residues. The germline V and J ends were trimmed by 4 bases and 1 base, with 14 bases remaining between them. Primed by a sample-barcoded 5' primer and a J-beta primer mix, a second PCR proceeded for 7 to 11 cycles. In TCRdb, the 5' RACE reads were re-called with MiXCR into one record per CDR3 protein. This sample has approximately 730,000 distinct CDR3 sequences, with more than 40% found just once. The rearrangement uses TRBV29-1 and TRBJ2-7; no definite D call. This TCR was sampled from a woman between 55 and 75 years old in good health. The material sequenced was blood. The CDR3 here is CSVVSSAGSYEQYF. CDR3 in DNA: TGCAGCGTTGTTTCCTCGGCCGGTTCCTACGAGCAGTACTTC.